These T cell receptor beta chains were read from a single sample in a study of blood T cell repertoires in COVID-19. The repertoire was sequenced with immunoSEQ multiplex PCR; TCRdb's copy has only in-frame clones and lacks some. The table lists 210,000 or so clones, approximately 91% of them singletons. The sample taken for sequencing was peripheral blood. These receptors all come from a woman aged 35 to 49 with acute or convalescent COVID-19. Each CDR3 is given with its conserved first and last residue. The D gene is left open where the match is weak. Rows may omit the clone size; those that give it use once, few, many or a size class.

>.|.|TRBV7-9|TRBJ1-2
TGTGCCAGCAGCTTAGAGATCCTCGGTGGGGCTGGCTACACCTTC
CASSLEILGGAGYTF
>.|TRBD1|TRBV7-8|TRBJ1-5
TGTGCCAGCAGCCCGGACAGGGCTAGCAATCAGCCCCAGCATTTT
CASSPDRASNQPQHF
>.|.|TRBV4-1|TRBJ1-2
TGCGCCAGCAGCCAAGAAGAGGCAGGGCATTTTAACTATGGCTACACCTTC
CASSQEEAGHFNYGYTF
>.|.|TRBV6-5|TRBJ1-5
TGTGCCAGCAGCAGGGGTTCGAGCAATCAGCCCCAGCATTTT
CASSRGSSNQPQHF
>.|TRBD1|TRBV5-6|TRBJ2-1
TGTGCCAGCAGCTTCGGGACAGTAAATGAGCAGTTCTTC
CASSFGTVNEQFF
>few|.|TRBV9|TRBJ1-2
TGTGCCAGCAGCTCCTCCGGACACAACTATGGCTACACCTTC
CASSSSGHNYGYTF
>.|.|TRBV19|TRBJ2-1
TGTGCCAGTAGTAGCGGACAGCACAATGAGCAGTTCTTC
CASSSGQHNEQFF
>.|.|TRBV6-1|TRBJ2-2
TGTGCCAGCAGTGAACGGCCGGGCACCGGGGAGCTGTTTTTT
CASSERPGTGELFF
>.|TRBD1|TRBV2|TRBJ1-1
TGTGCCAGCAGCTCGGGACAGTTCACTTTGAACACTGAAGCTTTCTTT
CASSSGQFTLNTEAFF
>.|.|TRBV14|TRBJ1-2
TGTGCCAGCAGCCAAGACTCAGTTAACTATGGCTACACCTTC
CASSQDSVNYGYTF
>.|.|TRBV28|TRBJ1-2
TGTGCCAGCAGTTTAGGTTTGGCGGCCTATGGCTACACCTTC
CASSLGLAAYGYTF
>.|.|TRBV5-1|TRBJ1-2
TGCGCCAGCAGCCCGCGGGACCGAGCGAACTATGGCTACACCTTC
CASSPRDRANYGYTF
>.|TRBD1|TRBV19|TRBJ1-2
TGTGCCAGTCACCAGGGGGCGCGGGGCTACACCTTC
CASHQGARGYTF
>.|.|TRBV19|TRBJ1-2
TGTGCCAGTAGTAAAGGACAGAACTATGGCTACACCTTC
CASSKGQNYGYTF
>.|.|TRBV19|TRBJ1-5
TGTGCCAGTAGTGAAGGTCGGGCCCCGGAGGGCAATCAGCCCCAGCATTTT
CASSEGRAPEGNQPQHF
>.|.|TRBV18|TRBJ1-4
TGTGCCAGCTCACCTCCACAGGTTCGTCCGACAAAACTGTTTTTT
CASSPPQVRPTKLFF
>once|.|TRBV14|TRBJ2-5
TGTGCCAGCAGCCCGGAGAGGGAGACCCAGTACTTC
CASSPERETQYF
>.|TRBD1|TRBV2|TRBJ1-1
TGTGCCAGCAGCGCGGACAGGGCTGTTGAAGCTTTCTTT
CASSADRAVEAFF
>.|.|TRBV15|TRBJ1-1
TGTGCCACCGGGGGGGTCGCAACTGAAGCTTTCTTT
CATGGVATEAFF
>.|.|TRBV12-3/TRBV12-4|TRBJ1-2
TGTGCCAGCAGCCCACTAATGGATGGCTACACCTTC
CASSPLMDGYTF
>.|TRBD1|TRBV2|TRBJ1-2
TGTGCCAGCATCAACAGGGGGTTCAACTATGGCTACACCTTC
CASINRGFNYGYTF
>.|TRBD1|TRBV6-1|TRBJ1-5
TGTGCCAGCAGTGAAGTAGTGACAGGGGTCGGTCAGCCCCAGCATTTT
CASSEVVTGVGQPQHF
>.|.|TRBV3-1/TRBV3-2|TRBJ1-5
TGTGCCAGCAGCCAGGGAGGACTTAATCAGCCCCAGCATTTT
CASSQGGLNQPQHF
>.|.|TRBV21-1|TRBJ1-5
TGTGCCAGCAGCAAAGAGGGTGGGGGACAGGGACTCTATAGCAATCAGCCCCAGCATTTT
CASSKEGGGQGLYSNQPQHF
>.|.|TRBV5-1|TRBJ2-3
TGCGCCAGCAGCCGACAGGCCTCCACAGATACGCAGTATTTT
CASSRQASTDTQYF
>.|.|TRBV6-5|TRBJ2-1
TGTGCCACAGGACTTACGGGGAATGAGCAGTTCTTC
CATGLTGNEQFF
>.|.|TRBV7-9|TRBJ1-2
TGTGCCAGCAGCTTAGAAGGGGCGGGAGATGGCTACACCTTC
CASSLEGAGDGYTF
>.|TRBD1|TRBV11-2|TRBJ1-5
TGTGCCAGCAGCTTAGGGGACAGGGTGAATCAGCCCCAGCATTTT
CASSLGDRVNQPQHF
>.|.|TRBV9|TRBJ1-6
TGTGCCAGCAGCGCAGGACAGCGGTCTAATTCACCCCTCCACTTT
CASSAGQRSNSPLHF
>.|.|TRBV5-1|TRBJ2-3
TGCGCCAGCAGGGCGGGGCTTAGGACTACCCCCACGGACACAGATACGCAGTATTTT
CASRAGLRTTPTDTDTQYF
>.|.|TRBV30|TRBJ2-5
TGTGCCTGGAGTCCCGCGGCGGGCCCCCCGAGGGAGACCCAGTACTTC
CAWSPAAGPPRETQYF
>.|.|TRBV27|TRBJ1-1
TGTGCCAGCAGTTATACTTCGACAGTGAACACTGAAGCTTTCTTT
CASSYTSTVNTEAFF
>once|TRBD1|TRBV18|TRBJ1-1
TGTGCCAGCTCAGGACAGGGAGAGGGAATGGCTTTCTTT
CASSGQGEGMAFF
>.|.|TRBV10-3|TRBJ2-3
TGTGCCATCAGTGATCAGGGGTTTCGGGGAGATACGCAGTATTTT
CAISDQGFRGDTQYF
>.|.|TRBV29-1|TRBJ1-3
TGCAGCGTTTCCCGGTCGGCAGGGGCTGGAAACACCATATATTTT
CSVSRSAGAGNTIYF
>.|TRBD2|TRBV2|TRBJ2-3
TGTGCCAGCGTAGACCGGATGCGGGGGTCAGATACGCAGTATTTT
CASVDRMRGSDTQYF
>.|.|TRBV5-1|TRBJ1-4
TGCGCCAGCACCCAAGGACGGCGGGTGGAAAAACTGTTTTTT
CASTQGRRVEKLFF
>.|TRBD1|TRBV4-1|TRBJ2-1
TGCGCCAGCAGTCCGGGACAGGGCTACAATGAGCAGTTCTTC
CASSPGQGYNEQFF
>.|.|TRBV4-2|TRBJ2-2
TGTGCCAGCAGCCAATACAGGAAGAGCGGGGAGCTGTTTTTT
CASSQYRKSGELFF
>.|TRBD1|TRBV9|TRBJ2-3
TGTGCCAGCAGCATGCTAGGGACAGGAGCTAGCACAGATACGCAGTATTTT
CASSMLGTGASTDTQYF
>.|TRBD2|TRBV11-2|TRBJ2-6
TGTGCCAGCAGCAAAACTAGCGGGGGGGCATTTGGGGCCAACGTCCTGACTTTC
CASSKTSGGAFGANVLTF
>once|TRBD2|TRBV2|TRBJ2-1
TGTGCCAGCAGTGACTTAGCGGGGGGGCTCAATGAGCAGTTCTTC
CASSDLAGGLNEQFF